Listed here are 3 T cell receptor beta chains from one sample, sequenced in a study of T cell responses to AZD1222 COVID-19 vaccine. Some clones are missing from TCRdb's copy, which holds only in-frame ones; the method was immunoSEQ multiplex PCR. The sample lists about 130,000 clones, 86% seen once, with about 22% in the top ten. Specimen: peripheral blood, collected on day 0 of AZD1222 vaccination. The receptors originated from an adult in good health.

V usage is TRBV5-1 and J usage is TRBJ1-6; D not resolved. V was cut by 5 bases and J by 8 bases, with 17 bases left in between. This CDR3 contains 15 residues. Germline loops: CDR1 SGHRS, CDR2 YFSETQ. The CDR3 DNA follows: TGCGCCAGCAGGGCGACCCCGGGGAGGGATTCACCCCTCCACTTT. This sequence encodes CASRATPGRDSPLHF.

CDR3 amino acids: CASDRTNTEAFF. CDR3 in DNA: TGCGCCAGCGATCGTACGAACACTGAAGCTTTCTTT. The V and J genes are TRBV10-1 and TRBJ1-1; D gene unclear. Trimming stripped 8 bases from V and 1 base from J, with 8 bases between. The CDR3 covers 12 residues. Germline lookup yields CDR1 WNHNN and CDR2 SYGVQD (reference sequence).

The rearrangement links TRBV4-1 to TRBJ2-3, with a tentative D call TRBD2 (5 bases). The CDR3 spans 17 residues. The V gene lost 0 bases and the J gene lost 3 bases, with 16 bases spanning the gap. In germline, CDR1 is MGHRA, CDR2 YSYEKL. The CDR3 nucleotides read TGCGCCAGCAGCCAAGATTGGGAGACGGGGTTTACAGATACGCAGTATTTT. Residues: CASSQDWETGFTDTQYF.